These 26 T cell receptor beta chains came from one sample sequenced in a study of shared clonotypes between healthy human individuals (TCRdb year 2020). The library was generated by the immunoSEQ multiplex PCR assay. The table was pulled from immuneACCESS by TCRdb, which kept in-frame rearrangements only. Such tables lose some clones; where checked, under half of the loss comes from unresolved V genes, and the rest has no known cause. Recorded for this sample are millions of clones; roughly 94% of them occurred a single time. The top ten hold under 0.15% of the sample. What was sequenced was naive CD4+ T cells sorted from blood. Sample cell subset or site, as interpreted from the label and publication: CD45RA+ positively selected. These receptors were obtained from a man aged 18 to 29 in good health.

The chain links TRBV11-2 to TRBJ1-5; no clear D gene. V lost 3 bases, J lost 10 bases, and 13 bases lay in between. Germline V lookup: CDR1 SGHAT, CDR2 FQNNGV. The CDR3 length is 13 residues. The CDR3 spells CASSFNFQDPQHF. CDR3 nucleotides: TGTGCCAGCAGCTTTAATTTCCAGGATCCCCAGCATTTT.

In this sample, this clone turned up a few times. This chain joins TRBV18 and TRBJ2-7; the match to TRBD1 covers 9 bases. Germline CDR1 KGHSH, CDR2 LQKENI. The CDR3 consists of 15 residues. After removal of 5 bases from V and 5 bases from J, the junction contained 10 bases not matched to a gene. DNA for the CDR3: TGTGCCAGCTCATTCCGACAGGGGGAGCTCCACGAGCAGTACTTC. It encodes CASSFRQGELHEQYF.

The chain carries TRBV7-9 and TRBJ2-7; 7 bases fit TRBD1. The CDR3 contains 15 residues. CDR1 SEHNR and CDR2 FQNEAQ come from the germline V gene (reference sequence). V was clipped by 1 base and J by 4 bases; unmatched bases: 7. The CDR3 bases are TGTGCCAGCAGCTTAGAGGGGGCGCTGGGATACGAGCAGTACTTC. Its translation is CASSLEGALGYEQYF.

This clone was seen a single time. The V and J genes are TRBV6-1 and TRBJ2-7; 11 positions match TRBD1. The CDR3 has 15 amino acids. Per the germline V gene, CDR1 is MNHNS and CDR2 is SASEGT. V lost 7 bases to trimming and J lost 0 bases; unmatched junction nucleotides: 5. CDR3 amino acids: CASNTGQGASYEQYF. The CDR3 coding sequence is TGTGCCAGCAATACAGGACAGGGGGCCTCCTACGAGCAGTACTTC.

This clone showed up just once. The gene calls are TRBV29-1 and TRBJ2-5, with D perhaps TRBD1 (6 bases). V was cut by 4 bases and J by 2 bases, with 14 bases left in between. This CDR3 is built from 14 residues. CDR1 is SQVTM, CDR2 ANQGSEA, per germline. The CDR3 nucleotides read TGCAGCGTTGGGCCCGGGACACAACAAGAGACCCAGTACTTC. Its translation is CSVGPGTQQETQYF.

The chain carries TRBV28 and TRBJ1-2; D perhaps matches TRBD1 (5 bases). V lost 6 bases and J lost 4, with 18 bases in between. Per the germline V gene, CDR1 is MDHEN and CDR2 is SYDVKM. CDR3 size: 15 residues. CDR3 nucleotides: TGTGCCAGCAGCAAGATTTCAGGGACGGGCTATGGCTACACCTTC. Its protein is CASSKISGTGYGYTF.

V usage is TRBV18 and J usage is TRBJ2-3, with D tentatively TRBD1 or TRBD2 (6 bases each). The CDR3 sequence is 13 residues long. The V gene lost 4 bases and the J gene lost 3 bases, with 8 bases spanning the gap. CDR1 and CDR2 (germline): KGHSH, LQKENI. The CDR3, as DNA: TGTGCCAGCTCACGGGGGGCAACAGATACGCAGTATTTT. It yields the protein CASSRGATDTQYF.

The gene calls are TRBV2 and TRBJ1-5; possible D gene TRBD1, 6 bases. The V end lost 4 bases, the J end lost 3 bases, and 13 bases lay between the germline ends. The CDR3 has 15 residues. The V gene's germline CDR1 is SNHLY and CDR2 FYNNEI. The CDR3 DNA is TGTGCCAGCAGTGCTGCACAGGGCGTCAATCAGCCCCAGCATTTT. It specifies CASSAAQGVNQPQHF.

The chain has TRBV6-6 and TRBJ1-4; 8 bases fit TRBD1. The CDR3 has 13 amino acids. The J segment lost 8 bases and the V segment lost 5 bases, leaving 4 bases of the junction unmatched. Germline V CDR1 and CDR2: MNHNY, SVGAGI (reference sequence). In DNA form, the CDR3 reads TGTGCCAGCAGTCTATGGGACAGGGAAAAACTGTTTTTT. Translation gives CASSLWDREKLFF.

CDR3 region: CSASTGGGEKLFF. CDR3 nucleotide sequence: TGCAGCGCATCGACAGGGGGCGGTGAAAAACTGTTTTTT. The V gene is TRBV29-1, the J gene TRBJ1-4; 10 nucleotides match TRBD1. V was clipped by 7 bases and J by 7 bases; unmatched bases: 6. The CDR3 is 13 amino acids. Germline CDR1 reads SQVTM; CDR2 reads ANQGSEA.

The chain uses TRBV19 and TRBJ1-1; 8 bases are shared with TRBD1. The CDR3 spans 15 residues. With 7 bases clipped from V and 1 base from J, the junction kept 8 bases outside the gene matches. The germline V gene encodes CDR1 LNHDA and CDR2 SQIVND (reference sequence). CDR3 DNA: TGTGCCAGTAATACTGGACAGGGAGCGAACACTGAAGCTTTCTTT. This translates into CASNTGQGANTEAFF.

The chain carries TRBV2 and TRBJ2-7; D uncertain. The CDR3 contains 13 residues. Germline-derived CDR1 and CDR2 are SNHLY and FYNNEI. Trimming took off 2 bases at V and 2 bases at J, with 7 bases between the two ends. In DNA, the CDR3 is TGTGCCAGCAGTGAAATGGGCACCTACGAGCAGTACTTC. This translates into CASSEMGTYEQYF.

The CDR3 here is CASRDANTGELFF. DNA of the CDR3: TGCGCCAGCCGAGACGCGAACACCGGGGAGCTGTTTTTT. The V call is TRBV5-1, the J call TRBJ2-2; D remains unclear. The CDR3 extends over 13 amino acids. Trimming left V 7 bases short and J 0 bases short, with 7 bases between. Germline CDR1 and CDR2: SGHRS and YFSETQ.

This chain links TRBV20-1 with TRBJ1-1, with D hard to call. The CDR3 runs to 11 residues. With 5 bases removed from V and 6 bases from J, the gap between germline ends came to 10 bases. CDR1 is DFQATT and CDR2 is SNEGSKA in the germline V gene (reference sequence). This CDR3 is CSARGIAEAFF. In nucleotides, the CDR3 is TGCAGTGCTCGGGGAATCGCTGAAGCTTTCTTT.

The rearrangement joins TRBV4-3 to TRBJ2-7; no reliable D call. CDR1 and CDR2 from the germline V gene are LGHNA and YSLEER. The CDR3 is 15 residues long. The V end lost 0 bases, the J end lost 2 bases, and 11 bases lay between the germline ends. The CDR3 sequence is CASSQDLTRAYEQYF. DNA of the CDR3: TGCGCCAGCAGCCAAGATCTGACCCGGGCCTACGAGCAGTACTTC.

J is TRBJ2-1 and V is TRBV30; D may be TRBD2 (6 bases). Germline CDR1 is GTSNPN and CDR2 is SVGIG (reference sequence). Between the trimmed V and J ends, which lost 1 base and 8 bases, there was a span of 9 bases. This CDR3 contains 12 residues. The CDR3: CAWSEWGDEQFF. The CDR3, as DNA: TGTGCCTGGAGTGAATGGGGGGATGAGCAGTTCTTC. The variable domain in full, with the rest retrieved from reference TRBV30 and TRBJ2-1, is SQTIHQWPATLVQPVGSPLSLECTVEGTSNPNLYWYRQAAGRGLQLLFYSVGIGQISSEVPQNLSASRPQDRQFILSSKKLLLSDSGFYLCAWSEWGDEQFFGPGTRLTVL.

The V gene is TRBV7-3, the J gene TRBJ2-2, with TRBD1 matching over 8 bases. Germline V lookup: CDR1 SGHTA, CDR2 FQGTGA. V shed 5 bases, J shed 3 bases, and the junction held 8 bases outside the gene matches. The CDR3 extends over 16 amino acids. CDR3 DNA sequence: TGTGCCAGCAGCCCCCGGACAGGGCTGTACACCGGGGAGCTGTTTTTT. Protein: CASSPRTGLYTGELFF.

This clone has a single count. V gene TRBV6-5 combines with J gene TRBJ1-5; D may be TRBD1 (6 bases). CDR3 length: 15 amino acids. Trimming pared 6 bases from V and 3 bases from J, leaving 15 bases between. Germline V CDR1 and CDR2: MNHEY, SVGAGI. The CDR3 spells CASSNGQSSNQPQHF. The DNA for the CDR3 is TGTGCCAGCAGCAACGGACAGAGCTCCAATCAGCCCCAGCATTTT.

The rearrangement joins TRBV9 to TRBJ2-7; the D is unclear. The CDR3 is 14 residues long. The germline V and J ends were trimmed by 3 bases and 0 bases, with 10 bases remaining between them. CDR1 is SGDLS and CDR2 is YYNGEE in the germline V gene. The CDR3 protein is CASSGQELSYEQYF. Written as DNA, the CDR3 is TGTGCCAGCAGCGGACAAGAACTCTCCTACGAGCAGTACTTC.

The rearrangement links TRBV9 to TRBJ1-6; D is possibly TRBD1 (5 bases). The CDR3 covers 14 residues. Per germline, CDR1 SGDLS and CDR2 YYNGEE. The V end was cut by 4 bases, the J end by 4 bases, with 9 bases between. CDR3 region: CASSLDSYNSPLHF. CDR3 in DNA: TGTGCCAGCAGCTTAGACAGTTATAATTCACCCCTCCACTTT.

The rearrangement uses TRBV9 and TRBJ1-6, with D possibly TRBD1 on 5 matching bases. With 4 bases removed from V and 14 bases from J, the gap between germline ends came to 19 bases. The CDR3 runs to 14 residues. Germline lookup yields CDR1 SGDLS and CDR2 YYNGEE. The CDR3 loop reads CASSPGLTGLTLHF. CDR3 coding DNA: TGTGCCAGCAGCCCTGGACTTACAGGCCTCACCCTCCACTTT.

This rearrangement joins TRBV5-1 to TRBJ2-2; a possible D gene is TRBD2 (7 bases). The CDR3 runs 15 residues. CDR1 is SGHRS and CDR2 is YFSETQ in the germline V gene. Trimming stripped 1 base from V and 3 bases from J, with 10 bases between. CDR3 amino acids: CASSLRGADTGELFF. CDR3 sequence (DNA): TGCGCCAGCAGCTTGCGGGGGGCCGACACCGGGGAGCTGTTTTTT.

This clone has just a few counts. CDR3 in DNA: TGTGCCAGCAGTTTAACAGTAGATCAGCCCCAGCATTTT. Protein product: CASSLTVDQPQHF. The gene calls are TRBV27 and TRBJ1-5; D remains unclear. This CDR3 spans 13 amino acids. The germline gives CDR1 MNHEY, CDR2 SMNVEV (reference sequence). V gave up 2 bases and J gave up 5 bases, with 7 bases separating them.

V and J are TRBV9 and TRBJ1-1; D ambiguous. Trimming pared 2 bases from V and 2 bases from J, leaving 7 bases between. Germline lookup yields CDR1 SGDLS and CDR2 YYNGEE. The CDR3 runs 13 residues. The CDR3 DNA is TGTGCCAGCAGCGTCACGTACAACACTGAAGCTTTCTTT. Protein product: CASSVTYNTEAFF.

The chain has TRBV7-2 and TRBJ1-5; no clear D. The CDR3 consists of 13 residues. V was pared by 4 bases and J by 3 bases, with 7 bases between. CDR1 and CDR2 (germline): SGHTA, FQGNSA. As DNA, the CDR3 is TGTGCCAGCAGCTGGGTAATCAATCAGCCCCAGCATTTT. Translating it yields CASSWVINQPQHF.

This chain links TRBV5-1 with TRBJ1-6; maybe TRBD1 (5 bases). Germline V gene data show CDR1 as SGHRS and CDR2 as YFSETQ. The CDR3 extends over 17 amino acids. The V and J ends lost 4 bases and 2 bases respectively, with 16 bases between them. The CDR3 region has the DNA TGCGCCAGCAGCGAGGACACGTTTCTCACCTATAATTCACCCCTCCACTTT. The encoded protein is CASSEDTFLTYNSPLHF. The whole variable domain, remainder taken from reference TRBV5-1 and TRBJ1-6, is KAGVTQTPRYLIKTRGQQVTLSCSPISGHRSVSWYQQTPGQGLQFLFEYFSETQRNKGNFPGRFSGRQFSNSRSEMNVSTLELGDSALYLCASSEDTFLTYNSPLHFGNGTRLTVT.